This T cell receptor (beta chain) was sequenced in a study of human T cells and chemical hapten exposure. Study-level background: How much TCR each sample yielded varied, mostly because pooled library volumes differed slightly.

Documented time point: patch test 2, 6 weeks after DPC sensitization. Treatment specified: therapeutic diphenylcyclopropenone sensitization with weekly scalp DPC. Venepuncture was done earlier than the placement of each patch test. TCRdb passed the RACE reads through MiXCR, listing each CDR3 protein once. The sample includes nearly 85,000 distinct CDR3 sequences, 11% of them seen just once. This clonotype was seen ten or more times. No antigen is known for it. Study-level findings and limits: Expanded TCRs produced significantly more large CDR3 similarity clusters than controls did. Because they had alopecia, donors may respond immunologically unlike healthy people.

After removal of 7 bases from V and 3 bases from J, the junction contained 10 bases not matched to a gene. This CDR3 has 15 residues. Looked up from germline, CDR1 is LNHDA and CDR2 is SQIVND (reference sequence). The receptor was derived from a man between 18 and 29 years old with alopecia areata. Some clones in this sample may be carry-over from other donors' samples. The sample was whole blood, taken in connection with sensitization to the hapten diphenylcyclopropenone (DPC). V gene TRBV19 combines with J gene TRBJ1-1; 8 bases are shared with TRBD1. This CDR3 reads CASIKLGQGHTEAFF. In DNA, the CDR3 is TGTGCCAGTATCAAGCTAGGACAGGGCCACACTGAAGCTTTCTTT.